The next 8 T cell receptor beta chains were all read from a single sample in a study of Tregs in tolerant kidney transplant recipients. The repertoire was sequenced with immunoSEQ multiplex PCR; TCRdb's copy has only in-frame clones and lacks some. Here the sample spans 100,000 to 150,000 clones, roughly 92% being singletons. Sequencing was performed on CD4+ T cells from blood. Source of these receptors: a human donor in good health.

CDR3 sequence (DNA): TGTGCCAGCTCAGGCCTCAGGGGCCCCGGGGAGCTGTTTTTT. Its protein product is CASSGLRGPGELFF. V gene TRBV18 combines with J gene TRBJ2-2; D might be TRBD1 (6 bases). V was shortened by 5 bases and J by 6 bases, with 13 bases between the two germline ends. There are 14 residues in the CDR3. Germline values: CDR1 KGHSH, CDR2 LQKENI.

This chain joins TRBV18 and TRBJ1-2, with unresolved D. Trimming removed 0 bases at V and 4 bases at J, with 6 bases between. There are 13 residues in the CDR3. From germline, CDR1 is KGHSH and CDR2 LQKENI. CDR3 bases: TGTGCCAGCTCACCACCCCCCCCCTATGGCTACACCTTC. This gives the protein CASSPPPPYGYTF.

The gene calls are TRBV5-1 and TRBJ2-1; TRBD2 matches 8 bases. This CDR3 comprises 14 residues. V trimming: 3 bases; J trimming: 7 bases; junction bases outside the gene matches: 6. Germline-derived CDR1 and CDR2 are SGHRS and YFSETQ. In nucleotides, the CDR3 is TGCGCCAGCAGCTCGAGCGGGGGAGGTAATGAGCAGTTCTTC. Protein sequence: CASSSSGGGNEQFF.

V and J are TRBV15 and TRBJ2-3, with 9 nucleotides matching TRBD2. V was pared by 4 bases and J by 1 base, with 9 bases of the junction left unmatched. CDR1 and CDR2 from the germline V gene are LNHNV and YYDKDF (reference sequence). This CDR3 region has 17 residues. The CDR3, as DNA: TGTGCCACCAGCATGGGGTGGCGGGAGGGCCGCACAGATACGCAGTATTTT. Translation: CATSMGWREGRTDTQYF. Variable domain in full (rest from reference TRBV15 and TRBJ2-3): DAMVIQNPRYQVTQFGKPVTLSCSQTLNHNVMYWYQQKSSQAPKLLFHYYDKDFNNEADTPDNFQSRRPNTSFCFLDIRSPGLGDTAMYLCATSMGWREGRTDTQYFGPGTRLTVL.

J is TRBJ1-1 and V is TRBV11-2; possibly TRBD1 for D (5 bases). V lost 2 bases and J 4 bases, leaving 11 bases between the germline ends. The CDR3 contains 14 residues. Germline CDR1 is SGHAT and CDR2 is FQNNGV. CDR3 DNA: TGTGCCAGCAGCTTAAGAGGCAGGGTCACTGAAGCTTTCTTT. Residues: CASSLRGRVTEAFF.

The CDR3 sequence is CASRTGTPAGGELFF. The CDR3 nucleotides read TGTGCCAGCAGAACCGGGACTCCGGCTGGAGGGGAGCTGTTTTTT. The chain carries TRBV6-6 and TRBJ2-2, with D possibly being TRBD2 (6 bases). The V end lost 6 bases, the J end lost 8 bases, and 19 bases lay between the germline ends. The germline CDR1 and CDR2 sequences are MNHNY and SVGAGI (reference sequence). CDR3 length: 15 residues.

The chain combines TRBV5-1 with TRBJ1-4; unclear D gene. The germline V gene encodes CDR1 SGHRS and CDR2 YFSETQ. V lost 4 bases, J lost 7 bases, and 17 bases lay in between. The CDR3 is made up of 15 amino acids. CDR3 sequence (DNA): TGCGCCAGCAGCCCCACCGGGGATGTTCTTGAAAAACTGTTTTTT. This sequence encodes CASSPTGDVLEKLFF. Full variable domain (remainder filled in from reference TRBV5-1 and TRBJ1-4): KAGVTQTPRYLIKTRGQQVTLSCSPISGHRSVSWYQQTPGQGLQFLFEYFSETQRNKGNFPGRFSGRQFSNSRSEMNVSTLELGDSALYLCASSPTGDVLEKLFFGSGTQLSVL.

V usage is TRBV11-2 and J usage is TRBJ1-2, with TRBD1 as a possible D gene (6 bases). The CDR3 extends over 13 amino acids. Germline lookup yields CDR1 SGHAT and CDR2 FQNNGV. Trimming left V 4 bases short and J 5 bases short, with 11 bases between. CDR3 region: CASSSGVGYGYTF. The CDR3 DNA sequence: TGTGCCAGCAGCTCAGGGGTAGGGTATGGCTACACCTTC.